The clone carrying this TCR beta chain was observed a handful of times. Profiling relied on immunoSEQ multiplex PCR, and the TCRdb table lists in-frame clones only, not all of them. The table records roughly 77,000 clones, roughly 85% of them present only once. Germline CDR1 is MDHEN and CDR2 is SYDVKM. V was pared by 6 bases and J by 0 bases, with 6 bases between. The CDR3 runs 13 residues. This specimen belongs to a study of blood T cell repertoires in COVID-19. The sequencing sample was made of peripheral blood. The origin of this receptor is a man aged 60 to 75 with active or convalescent COVID-19. The chain employs TRBV28 and TRBJ1-5; D perhaps matches TRBD1 (5 bases). The CDR3 protein is CASRGHSNQPQHF. CDR3 in DNA: TGTGCCAGCAGGGGGCATAGCAATCAGCCCCAGCATTTT. Full variable domain (outside the CDR3, taken from reference TRBV28 and TRBJ1-5): DVKVTQSSRYLVKRTGEKVFLECVQDMDHENMFWYRQDPGLGLRLIYFSYDVKMKEKGDIPEGYSVSREKKERFSLILESASTNQTSMYLCASRGHSNQPQHFGDGTRLSIL.